The 30 T cell receptor beta chains reported below all come from one sample, sequenced in a study of vaccination and CD4 T cells after COVID-19. No antigen has been assigned to these receptors. CD4+ T cells that had been cultured provided DNA sequenced with the Oncomine TCR Beta short-read assay. TCRdb recomputed calls from the PCR reads with MiXCR, one row per CDR3 protein. The table records about 10,000 distinct CDR3 sequences, 70% to 75% of them present only once. Described treatment: approximately nine-day PBMC culture with coronavirus spike peptide pools or control peptides (ViraFEST assay). Sequencing used CD4+ T cells from blood, cultured in vitro. These receptors were collected from a human donor who had recovered from COVID-19.

The chain recombines TRBV20-1 with TRBJ1-2, with no clear D. The germline CDR1 and CDR2 sequences are DFQATT and SNEGSKA (reference sequence). This CDR3 has 12 residues. The V end was cut by 0 bases, the J end by 7 bases, with 9 bases between. CDR3 protein: CSARERFGGYTF. Here the CDR3 DNA reads TGCAGTGCTAGAGAAAGGTTTGGTGGCTACACCTTC.

A single count supports this clonotype. The chain is built from TRBV18 and TRBJ1-5; maybe TRBD1 (6 bases). The ends were cut back, 6 bases at V and 0 bases at J, with 18 bases in the middle. This CDR3 is built from 17 residues. The germline V gene encodes CDR1 KGHSH and CDR2 LQKENI. CDR3 sequence reads: CASSTIGGDPSNQPQHF. In DNA form, the CDR3 reads TGTGCCAGCTCCACCATCGGGGGCGACCCTAGCAATCAGCCCCAGCATTTT.

This sequence joins TRBV20-1 and TRBJ1-1; no firm D call. Trimming took off 5 bases at V and 3 bases at J, with 13 bases between the two ends. Germline V gives CDR1 DFQATT, CDR2 SNEGSKA (reference sequence). The CDR3 has 13 amino acids. The CDR3 sequence: CSASRGGDTEAFF. The CDR3 DNA is TGCAGTGCTTCCCGGGGAGGAGACACTGAAGCTTTCTTT.

This chain links TRBV29-1 with TRBJ2-3, with 8 bases identical to TRBD1. Germline V gives CDR1 SQVTM, CDR2 ANQGSEA. This CDR3 is built from 13 residues. Trimming at V came to 4 bases and at J to 3 bases, leaving 3 bases not matched to a gene. Written as DNA, the CDR3 is TGCAGCGTTGGCGACAGGGGAACAGATACGCAGTATTTT. Its protein is CSVGDRGTDTQYF.

This sequence joins TRBV20-1 and TRBJ1-2; 7 bases are a match to TRBD1. V trimming: 5 bases; J trimming: 8 bases; junction bases outside the gene matches: 11. The CDR3 contains 13 residues. Germline V gives CDR1 DFQATT, CDR2 SNEGSKA (reference sequence). The CDR3 DNA is TGCAGTGCTGACCCCCGTGGGACAGAGGGCTACACCTTC. Translating it yields CSADPRGTEGYTF.

The chain carries TRBV20-1 and TRBJ2-7; unclear D gene. Trimming stripped 3 bases from V and 6 bases from J, with 6 bases between. CDR3 length: 10 amino acids. Per germline, CDR1 DFQATT and CDR2 SNEGSKA (reference sequence). The CDR3 nucleotides are TGCAGTGCTAGTCGGGTCGAGCAGTACTTC. Translating it yields CSASRVEQYF.

The J gene is TRBJ1-2, the V gene TRBV12-3 or TRBV12-4; D remains ambiguous. V was pared by 2 bases and J by 0 bases, with 10 bases between. There are 15 residues in the CDR3. CDR3 sequence reads: CASSLRGRTNYGYTF. In DNA, the CDR3 is TGTGCCAGCAGTTTACGCGGCCGAACTAACTATGGCTACACCTTC.

CDR3 protein: CAISEPLWGANTEAFF. DNA for the CDR3: TGTGCCATCAGTGAGCCCCTTTGGGGGGCGAACACTGAAGCTTTCTTT. The V and J genes are TRBV10-3 and TRBJ1-1, with D possibly TRBD1 on 6 matching bases. V was clipped by 2 bases and J by 1 base, with 14 bases between them. The CDR3 extends over 16 amino acids. Per the germline V gene, CDR1 is ENHRY and CDR2 is SYGVKD.

DNA of the CDR3: TGCAGTGCTCCCGGGACAGTCAACTCCTATAATTCACCCCTCCACTTT. This sequence encodes CSAPGTVNSYNSPLHF. V is TRBV20-1 and J is TRBJ1-6, with 7 bases matching TRBD1. Germline-derived CDR1 and CDR2 are DFQATT and SNEGSKA (reference sequence). CDR3 length equals 16 residues. Trimming took 5 bases from V and 0 from J; bases not matched to a gene: 7.

The chain has TRBV2 and TRBJ1-5, with D unclear. Trimming shortened V by 7 bases and J by 0 bases, and 7 bases separated the two germline ends. This CDR3 region has 13 residues. Per the germline V gene, CDR1 is SNHLY and CDR2 is FYNNEI. CDR3 in amino acids: CASTPYSNQPQHF. The DNA of the CDR3 is TGTGCCAGCACCCCCTATAGCAATCAGCCCCAGCATTTT.

This clonotype was detected a few times. V and J are TRBV14 and TRBJ1-5, with 8 nucleotides matching TRBD1. In germline, CDR1 is SGHDN, CDR2 FVKESK. V shed 4 bases and J 7 bases; nucleotides not matched to a gene: 3. CDR3 length: 13 amino acids. The CDR3 nucleotides are TGTGCCAGCAGCCCCAGGACAGGGCAGCCCCAGCATTTT. As protein: CASSPRTGQPQHF.

This chain uses TRBV28 with TRBJ1-5; 10 positions agree with TRBD1. V lost 4 bases and J lost 1; bases outside the gene matches: 7. Germline CDR1 reads MDHEN; CDR2 reads SYDVKM. This CDR3 spans 17 amino acids. CDR3 sequence (DNA): TGTGCCAGCAGTTCCGCCGGGACAGGGGACAGCAATCAGCCCCAGCATTTT. Translation gives CASSSAGTGDSNQPQHF.

The CDR3 DNA is TGCAGTGCTTTCCTTTCCGGGACAGGGGTCTATGGCTACACCTTC. Translated, it gives CSAFLSGTGVYGYTF. The chain has TRBV20-1 and TRBJ1-2; 10 positions agree with TRBD1. The junction had 10 bases not matched to a gene; V was cut back by 5 bases and J by 4 bases. The CDR3 spans 15 residues. CDR1 is DFQATT, CDR2 SNEGSKA, per germline (reference sequence).

This clonotype counts as medium-sized. The chain recombines TRBV5-8 with TRBJ2-5; 8 bases map to TRBD1. Germline CDR1 SGHTS, CDR2 YDEGEE. With 1 base clipped from V and 6 bases from J, the junction kept 5 bases outside the gene matches. This CDR3 region has 14 residues. The CDR3: CASSLMDREKTQYF. In nucleotides, the CDR3 is TGTGCCAGCAGCTTGATGGACAGGGAAAAGACCCAGTACTTC.

The rearrangement links TRBV20-1 to TRBJ1-5, with D possibly TRBD1 on 5 matching bases. The V gene lost 0 bases and the J gene lost 4 bases, with 10 bases spanning the gap. In germline, CDR1 is DFQATT, CDR2 SNEGSKA (reference sequence). The CDR3 is 14 residues long. The CDR3 is CSARENAGNQPQHF. For the CDR3, the DNA is TGCAGTGCTAGAGAGAACGCAGGGAATCAGCCCCAGCATTTT.

This rearrangement joins TRBV6-5 to TRBJ1-2, with 7 bases fitting TRBD1. This CDR3 is 14 amino acids long. Germline CDR1 is MNHEY and CDR2 is SVGAGI. With V trimmed by 0 bases and J by 7 bases, 5 bases remained unmatched. Here the CDR3 DNA reads TGTGCCAGCAGTTACTCAAGACAGGGCGTTGGCTACACCTTC. Its protein is CASSYSRQGVGYTF.

The gene calls are TRBV24-1 and TRBJ2-1, with D possibly being TRBD2 (5 bases). The length of the CDR3 is 16 residues. The V end lost 4 bases, the J end lost 4 bases, and 16 bases lay between the germline ends. Germline V lookup: CDR1 KGHDR, CDR2 SFDVKD. This CDR3 reads CATSDPRGSPYNEQFF. CDR3 in DNA: TGTGCCACCAGTGACCCCCGGGGATCTCCATACAATGAGCAGTTCTTC.

A few counts support this clonotype. The genes are TRBV27 and TRBJ1-5, with D possibly TRBD1 on 5 matching bases. V was shortened by 6 bases and J by 0 bases, with 12 bases between the two germline ends. Looked up from germline, CDR1 is MNHEY and CDR2 is SMNVEV (reference sequence). The CDR3 consists of 15 residues. The CDR3 DNA sequence: TGTGCCAGCAGATATTCCGGGGCTAGCAATCAGCCCCAGCATTTT. This gives the protein CASRYSGASNQPQHF.

The V and J genes are TRBV20-1 and TRBJ1-2, with 9 bases fitting TRBD1. V trimming: 5 bases; J trimming: 4 bases; junction bases outside the gene matches: 5. The CDR3 has 13 residues. Germline loops: CDR1 DFQATT, CDR2 SNEGSKA (reference sequence). CDR3 protein: CSAAQGAFYGYTF. CDR3 nucleotides: TGCAGTGCTGCACAGGGGGCCTTCTATGGCTACACCTTC.

The rearrangement joins TRBV27 to TRBJ2-3; 11 bases agree with TRBD2. The CDR3 loop spans 14 amino acids. The germline gives CDR1 MNHEY, CDR2 SMNVEV (reference sequence). With 5 bases clipped from V and 9 bases from J, the junction kept 7 bases outside the gene matches. CDR3 in amino acids: CASSNPGLAATQYF. CDR3 sequence (DNA): TGTGCCAGCAGTAACCCGGGACTAGCGGCAACGCAGTATTTT.

The chain links TRBV28 to TRBJ1-2; 9 bases line up with TRBD1. Germline V gene sequence: CDR1 MDHEN, CDR2 SYDVKM. After removal of 6 bases from V and 8 bases from J, the junction contained 7 bases not matched to a gene. This CDR3 has 13 amino acids. CDR3 in DNA: TGTGCCAGCAGGGCCGGGACAGGGAACGGCTACACCTTC. It translates to CASRAGTGNGYTF.

This clonotype was seen only once. The chain couples TRBV20-1 to TRBJ1-1; the D gene is possibly TRBD1 (6 bases). The germline V gene has CDR1 DFQATT and CDR2 SNEGSKA (reference sequence). CDR3 length: 14 amino acids. The V end was cut by 0 bases, the J end by 5 bases, with 13 bases between. The CDR3 loop reads CSARDPGVGTEAFF. CDR3 sequence (DNA): TGCAGTGCTAGAGACCCAGGGGTGGGGACTGAAGCTTTCTTT.

The chain couples TRBV7-9 to TRBJ1-2; the match to TRBD1 covers 7 bases. Germline CDR1 SEHNR, CDR2 FQNEAQ (reference sequence). With 5 bases clipped from V and 2 bases from J, the junction kept 5 bases outside the gene matches. The CDR3 has 14 residues. CDR3 coding DNA: TGTGCCAGCAGCACGCAGGGGGGGAACTATGGCTACACCTTC. It is translated as CASSTQGGNYGYTF. The whole variable domain, remainder taken from reference TRBV7-9 and TRBJ1-2, is DTGVSQNPRHKITKRGQNVTFRCDPISEHNRLYWYRQTLGQGPEFLTYFQNEAQLEKSRLLSDRFSAERPKGSFSTLEIQRTEQGDSAMYLCASSTQGGNYGYTFGSGTRLTVV.

The chain couples TRBV6-2 or TRBV6-3 to TRBJ1-5; TRBD1 agrees at 7 bases. This CDR3 is built from 15 residues. CDR1 and CDR2 (germline): MNHEY, SVGEGT. The V gene end was trimmed by 1 base and the J gene end by 1 base; junction bases not matched to a gene: 1. As DNA, the CDR3 is TGTGCCAGCAGTTACTGGGGACAGAGCAATCAGCCCCAGCATTTT. Translating it yields CASSYWGQSNQPQHF.

The chain combines TRBV7-2 with TRBJ2-5, with D tentatively TRBD2 (5 bases). This CDR3 contains 14 residues. The germline V and J ends were trimmed by 0 bases and 5 bases, with 10 bases remaining between them. The germline CDR1 and CDR2 sequences are SGHTA and FQGNSA. The CDR3 loop is CASSLAGIGETQYF. CDR3 bases: TGTGCCAGCAGCTTAGCCGGGATTGGGGAGACCCAGTACTTC.

The chain combines TRBV20-1 with TRBJ2-5; 9 positions match TRBD2. The germline gives CDR1 DFQATT, CDR2 SNEGSKA (reference sequence). The CDR3 covers 16 residues. V lost 0 bases to trimming and J lost 5 bases; unmatched junction nucleotides: 10. As DNA, the CDR3 is TGCAGTGCTAGAGATTGGGGAGCGGGAGGAGGGGAGACCCAGTACTTC. Protein: CSARDWGAGGGETQYF.

CDR3 sequence reads: CASRIGENTEAFF. CDR3 nucleotide sequence: TGTGCCAGCAGAATAGGAGAGAACACTGAAGCTTTCTTT. The chain employs TRBV25-1 and TRBJ1-1; D not resolved. CDR3 length: 13 residues. Germline V CDR1 and CDR2: MGHDK, SYGVNS. Trimming removed 6 bases from V and 1 base from J, with 9 bases in between.

In this sample, this clonotype turned up a few times. The chain carries TRBV7-9 and TRBJ2-7; D might be TRBD2 (6 bases). This CDR3 is built from 13 residues. Trimming left V 4 bases short and J 5 bases short, with 12 bases between. In germline, CDR1 is SEHNR, CDR2 FQNEAQ (reference sequence). The CDR3 DNA reads TGTGCCAGCAGCTCCGGAGGGAACCACGAGCAGTACTTC. It codes for CASSSGGNHEQYF.

The rearrangement joins TRBV7-9 to TRBJ1-5; 8 nucleotides match TRBD1. The length of the CDR3 is 16 residues. Unmatched junction bases numbered 8, after V lost 1 base and J lost 6 bases. Germline CDR1 SEHNR, CDR2 FQNEAQ (reference sequence). In DNA form, the CDR3 reads TGTGCCAGCAGCTTAGGCCGGACAGGGATCGCTCAGCCCCAGCATTTT. It encodes CASSLGRTGIAQPQHF.

The chain combines TRBV7-2 with TRBJ2-7; D gene ambiguous. The CDR3 runs to 12 residues. The ends were cut back, 4 bases at V and 2 bases at J, with 6 bases in the middle. In germline, CDR1 is SGHTA, CDR2 FQGNSA. The CDR3 DNA is TGTGCCAGCAGCTCGCAAACCTACGAGCAGTACTTC. Translation: CASSSQTYEQYF.